The rows below give T cell receptor beta chains drawn from one sample of a study of Graves' ophthalmopathy and Graves' hyperthyroidism. TCRdb ran MiXCR on the multiplex PCR reads and lists one entry per CDR3 protein. The table records about 740,000 distinct CDR3 sequences, 40% of them present only once. Sequencing input: peripheral blood. The receptors here all came from an adult man with Graves' ophthalmopathy. CDR3s include the opening cysteine and the closing phenylalanine or tryptophan. D genes are given only for firm matches. A clone size is listed for some rows: how often the clone was seen (once, few, many), or a class if it is expanded.

size	V	D	J	DNA	CDR3
many	TRBV2	TRBD2	TRBJ2-5	TGTGCCAGTAACACGGGACTACCACCCGAGACCCAGTACTTC	CASNTGLPPETQYF
-	TRBV7-3	TRBD2	TRBJ2-2	TGTGCCAGCAGCTCAAGACTAGCGGGGCCGGCGAACACCGGGGAGCTGTTTTTT	CASSSRLAGPANTGELFF
-	TRBV7-2	-	TRBJ1-5	TGTGCCAGCAGCTTAGGACTTTACGGGGATCAGCCCCAGCATTTT	CASSLGLYGDQPQHF
-	TRBV7-9	TRBD1	TRBJ1-2	TGTGCCAGCAGTAGGGACAGGGGTTTCGGCTACACCTTC	CASSRDRGFGYTF
few	TRBV14	-	TRBJ1-2	TGTGCCAGCAGCCAAAGTCATAACTATGGCTACACCTTC	CASSQSHNYGYTF
many	TRBV6-5	-	TRBJ1-2	TGTGCCAGCAGTAGACAGGCGATCAACTATGGCTACACCTTC	CASSRQAINYGYTF
many	TRBV9	-	TRBJ1-4	TGTGCCAGCAGCCCCTGGGGGCGGGGTGAAAAACTGTTTTTT	CASSPWGRGEKLFF
-	TRBV2	TRBD1	TRBJ1-1	TGTGCCAGCAGTGACTTGGACAGGGGCGCGAACACTGAAGCTTTCTTT	CASSDLDRGANTEAFF
-	TRBV24-1	TRBD1	TRBJ1-1	TGCGCCACCAGTGACTACAGGGGGAACACTGAAGCTTCCTTT	CATSDYRGNTEASF
few	TRBV19	TRBD1	TRBJ2-6	TGTGCCAGTAGCAAACAGGGGTTGGAGTCTGGGGCCAACGTCCTGACTTTC	CASSKQGLESGANVLTF
many	TRBV10-3	TRBD1	TRBJ1-2	TGTGCCATCAGGGGGGACAGCAACTATGGCTACACCTTC	CAIRGDSNYGYTF
few	TRBV7-9	-	TRBJ2-5	TGTGCCAGCAGCATCTTCGGGGAGACCCAGTACTTC	CASSIFGETQYF
many	TRBV7-2	-	TRBJ2-6	TGTGCCAGCAGCTTAGCGTCTCTCTTCTCTGGGGCCAACGTCCTGACTTTC	CASSLASLFSGANVLTF
few	TRBV20-1	-	TRBJ1-1	TGCAGTGCTAGAGGGTCCCCACAGGGAGACACTGAAGCTTTCTTT	CSARGSPQGDTEAFF
-	TRBV20-1	-	TRBJ2-7	TGCAGTGCTAGAGAGGCACGATCCGACTACGAGCAGTACTTC	CSAREARSDYEQYF
-	TRBV2	TRBD1	TRBJ2-7	TGTGCCAGCTTAGGGGACAGGGGCAACTACGAGCAGTACTTC	CASLGDRGNYEQYF
-	TRBV9	-	TRBJ2-7	TGTGCCAGCAGCCTCCGCGGGTCTTCCTACAAGCAGTACTTC	CASSLRGSSYKQYF
-	TRBV25-1	TRBD2	TRBJ2-2	TGTGCCTGGAGTAAGCGGGACTTTGGAACCGGGGAGCTGTTTTTT	CAWSKRDFGTGELFF
-	TRBV4-1	-	TRBJ1-2	TGCGCCAGCAGCCAAAGTATACAGGTTAACTATGGCTACACCTTC	CASSQSIQVNYGYTF
few	TRBV25-1	TRBD1	TRBJ1-5	TGTGCCAGCAGTTTCACAGGGGCCGGCAGCAATCAGCCCCAGCATTTT	CASSFTGAGSNQPQHF
few	TRBV10-1	-	TRBJ2-3	TGCGCCAGCAGTGCCTCCGGACTTTCCACAGATACGCAGTATTTT	CASSASGLSTDTQYF